The rows below give T cell receptor beta chains drawn from one sample of a study of blood T cell repertoires in COVID-19. Profiled with immunoSEQ multiplex PCR; TCRdb holds only in-frame clones, not every one. The top ten hold less than 3.5% of the sample, which has about 360,000 clones, around 84% seen once. The specimen was peripheral blood. The source of these receptors is a human donor in a cohort sampled during active COVID-19. Both conserved end residues are part of each CDR3. D genes are given only for firm matches. Clone sizes are given selectively: once, few, many, or a class where the clone is expanded.

cdr3_length j_call clone_size d_call v_call cdr3_nt cdr3_aa
14 TRBJ1-3 few NA TRBV19 TGTGCCAGTAGTATTACATCCGCCGGAGACACCATATATTTT CASSITSAGDTIYF
14 TRBJ1-1 NA NA TRBV7-2 TGTGCCAGCAGCTTCTCTACCTCTAACACTGAAGCTTTCTTT CASSFSTSNTEAFF
14 TRBJ2-7 NA NA TRBV5-4 TGTGCCAGCAGCCTTACAGGGTCTTCCTACGAGCAGTACTTC CASSLTGSSYEQYF
16 TRBJ2-1 NA NA TRBV27 TGTGCCAGCAGTTTACGGGCGGGGGCGACCTACAATGAGCAGTTCTTC CASSLRAGATYNEQFF
12 TRBJ1-4 NA TRBD1 TRBV30 TGTGCCTGGAGGGGATCACCGGGACAGTGGCTTTTT CAWRGSPGQWLF
18 TRBJ2-6 NA NA TRBV11-2 TGTGCCAGCAGCGCGTGGACGGCAAGGGGGACTGGGGCCAACGTCCTGACTTTC CASSAWTARGTGANVLTF
12 TRBJ1-3 NA TRBD1 TRBV29-1 TGCAGCGCGACCCAGGGGGCGCACACCATATATTTT CSATQGAHTIYF
14 TRBJ2-3 NA NA TRBV5-1 TGCGCCAGCAGCTTGGGGCAAGAATCAGATACGCAGTATTTT CASSLGQESDTQYF
16 TRBJ2-2 NA TRBD1 TRBV7-6 TGTGCCAGCAGAGACATCCCGGGACAGGGGAGCGGGGAGCTGTTTTTT CASRDIPGQGSGELFF
15 TRBJ2-3 NA TRBD2 TRBV5-1 TGCGCCAGCAGCTTTAGCGGGGGGGCTGGTGATACGCAGTATTTT CASSFSGGAGDTQYF
18 TRBJ1-1 NA NA TRBV27 TGTGCCAGCAGTCTTTCCCCTCCTTACAGGGAGGGAAACACTGAAGCTTTCTTT CASSLSPPYREGNTEAFF
16 TRBJ2-5 NA NA TRBV9 TGTGCCAGCAGCGCCGGCCAGGGGTTGGGGCAAGAGACCCAGTACTTC CASSAGQGLGQETQYF
14 TRBJ2-7 NA TRBD1 TRBV30 TGTGCCTGGAGTTGGGACAGATCATCCTACGAGCAGTACTTC CAWSWDRSSYEQYF
15 TRBJ2-2 NA TRBD1 TRBV10-3 TGTGCCATTACTACCGGGACAGGGATTGACGGGGAGCTGTTTTTT CAITTGTGIDGELFF
15 TRBJ2-1 NA TRBD1 TRBV11-2 TGTGCCAGCAGCCCGCCGGGACAGGTGGTCAATGAGCAGTTCTTC CASSPPGQVVNEQFF
15 TRBJ1-3 NA TRBD1 TRBV3-1/TRBV3-2 TGTGCCAGCAGCCAAGATTGGCAGGGGGCGAACACCATATATTTT CASSQDWQGANTIYF
15 TRBJ1-1 NA NA TRBV6-2/TRBV6-3 TGTGCCAGCAGTTACGGGGGGGGGAGGAACACTGAAGCTTTCTTT CASSYGGGRNTEAFF
17 TRBJ2-5 NA TRBD2 TRBV27 TGTGCCAGCATAGGTCGGCGAGCGGGGGGGCGGCGTGAGACCCAGTACTTC CASIGRRAGGRRETQYF
15 TRBJ1-1 NA NA TRBV7-9 TGTGCCAGCAGCTTAGGGACAGCCCCGAACACTGAAGCTTTCTTT CASSLGTAPNTEAFF
15 TRBJ2-5 NA TRBD1 TRBV13 TGTGCCAGCAGTCCCCAACAGGGGCTTGGGGAGACCCAGTACTTC CASSPQQGLGETQYF
16 TRBJ2-2 few NA TRBV10-3 TGTGCCATCAGCCCCCCGGACTCCCAGGGGACCGGGGAGCTGTTTTTT CAISPPDSQGTGELFF
12 TRBJ2-2 NA NA TRBV19 TGTGCCAGCCGCGGGAAGGCCGGGGAGCTGTTTTTT CASRGKAGELFF
15 TRBJ1-5 NA NA TRBV29-1 TGCAGCGCCGCCGGGGGAGGGATCCCTGCTTCAGCCCAGCATTTT CSAAGGGIPASAQHF
15 TRBJ1-1 NA NA TRBV23-1 TGCGCCAGCAGTCAGGACACAGACAGGAACACTGAAGCTTTCTTT CASSQDTDRNTEAFF
12 TRBJ1-5 NA NA TRBV25-1 TGTGCCAGCAGTGAATTTGGTAGGCCCCAGCATTTT CASSEFGRPQHF
14 TRBJ2-2 NA NA TRBV7-9 TGTGCCAGCAGCTTAGGACAGAACACCGGGGAGCTGTTTTTT CASSLGQNTGELFF
13 TRBJ1-1 NA TRBD1 TRBV11-2 TGTGCCAGCAGCCTCGACAGGGAAACTGAAGCTTTCTTT CASSLDRETEAFF
15 TRBJ1-2 NA TRBD1 TRBV5-1 TGCGCCAGCAGAGAAGGGACAGGGTCTTCTATAGGCTACACCTTC CASREGTGSSIGYTF
12 TRBJ2-3 NA NA TRBV11-2 TGTGCCAGCAGCTTAGAGGGCCATTCCTATTTCTTT CASSLEGHSYFF
15 TRBJ1-6 NA NA TRBV27 TGTGCCAGCAGTCGACTGACGGGGGGGAATTCACCCCTCCACTTT CASSRLTGGNSPLHF
13 TRBJ2-1 NA TRBD1 TRBV9 TGTGCCAGCAGCGTCGACAGGGGCAATGAGCAGTTCTTC CASSVDRGNEQFF
15 TRBJ1-4 NA NA TRBV5-1 TGCGCCAGCAGCTTGGCGCAGGGTATCGATGAAAAACTGTTTTTT CASSLAQGIDEKLFF
15 TRBJ2-5 NA TRBD1 TRBV5-5 TGTGCCAGCAGCCAATTCCGACAGGGGAGAGAGACCCAGTACTTC CASSQFRQGRETQYF
15 TRBJ2-5 NA NA TRBV6-5 TGTGCCAGCAGTTACTCTCGCGGAGATCAAGAGACCCAGTACTTC CASSYSRGDQETQYF
14 TRBJ2-3 NA TRBD2 TRBV6-4 TGTGCCAGCAGTGATCACCTACTAGCGGCCCGGCAGTATTTT CASSDHLLAARQYF
16 TRBJ2-1 NA TRBD2 TRBV11-3 TGTGCCAGCAGCCGCACTTTAGCGGGGGGGCTAGGTGAGCAGTTCTTC CASSRTLAGGLGEQFF
13 TRBJ2-2 NA NA TRBV24-1 TGTGCCACCAGGGCCCCGAACACCGGGGAGCTGTTTTTT CATRAPNTGELFF
12 TRBJ1-2 NA NA TRBV30 TGTGCCGCGGGAAAACAAAACTATGGCTACACCTTC CAAGKQNYGYTF
15 TRBJ2-7 once TRBD2 TRBV27 TGTGCCAGCAGCACGGTCGGGACTAGAAATTACGAGCAGTACTTC CASSTVGTRNYEQYF
16 TRBJ2-5 NA TRBD2 TRBV10-3 TGTGCCATCAGTGCAAGGGCTAGCGGGGGGCCCGGAGCCCAGTACTTC CAISARASGGPGAQYF
17 TRBJ2-2 many TRBD2 TRBV25-1 TGTGCCAGCAGTGAGCCGACTAGCGATTCAAACACCGGGGAGCTGTTTTTT CASSEPTSDSNTGELFF
13 TRBJ1-1 NA TRBD1 TRBV5-1 TGCGCCAGCAGCAGGACAGGGAACACTGAAGCTTTCTTT CASSRTGNTEAFF
17 TRBJ2-5 NA NA TRBV7-8 TGTGCCAGCAGCTTAGTTTGGTCAGGGCAAGGCCAAGAGACCCAGTACTTC CASSLVWSGQGQETQYF
15 TRBJ2-4 NA NA TRBV15 TGTGCCACCTGGAGGGAATATCTAGCCAAAAACATTCAGTACTTC CATWREYLAKNIQYF
16 TRBJ2-3 once NA TRBV11-1 TGTGCCAGCAGTGTCACCATGGAAGGGAGCCTAGGTACGCAGTATTTT CASSVTMEGSLGTQYF
14 TRBJ2-1 NA NA TRBV28 TGTGCCAGCAGTTTAAGGAGCTCCTACAATGAGCAGTTCTTC CASSLRSSYNEQFF
13 TRBJ1-1 NA NA TRBV10-3 TGTGCCCTCACCACGGGGATGAACACTGAAGCTTTCTTT CALTTGMNTEAFF
16 TRBJ1-1 few NA TRBV5-5 TGTGCCAGCAGCTTGGGGACTAGGACTTACAGTGCTGAAGCTTTCTTT CASSLGTRTYSAEAFF
15 TRBJ2-7 NA NA TRBV4-1 TGCGCCAGCAGCCCCCGGGAGATTGGAGACTACGAGCAGTACTTC CASSPREIGDYEQYF
16 TRBJ1-2 NA TRBD1 TRBV7-8 TGTGCCAGCAGCTTAGCTGGAGGGGACAGCTACTATGGCTACACCTTC CASSLAGGDSYYGYTF
14 TRBJ2-2 many NA TRBV6-4 TGTGCCAGCAGTGAGGGCAGTTCTACCGGGGAGCTGTTTTTT CASSEGSSTGELFF
14 TRBJ1-1 NA TRBD1 TRBV4-1 TGCGCCAGCAGCCAAGGACAGGGAGTCACTGAAGCTTTCTTT CASSQGQGVTEAFF
14 TRBJ2-3 NA NA TRBV2 TGTGCCAGCACTCGACAGCCATTTACAGATACGCAGTATTTT CASTRQPFTDTQYF
14 TRBJ2-7 NA NA TRBV7-7 TGTGCCAGCAGCTTAGGACTAGGGGACTACGAGCAGTACTTC CASSLGLGDYEQYF